The 9 T cell receptor beta chains presented below share a single source sample, sequenced in a study of monozygotic twins with cystic fibrosis. Profiling relied on immunoSEQ multiplex PCR, and the TCRdb table lists in-frame clones only, not all of them. The profile covers just under 20,000 clones, with 91% appearing a single time and roughly 1.5% taken by the ten largest. Sequencing was carried out using blood. The receptors were gathered from a girl aged 2-10 years with cystic fibrosis.

The chain is built from TRBV19 and TRBJ1-1; 9 bases are shared with TRBD1. J lost 5 bases, V lost 1 base, and 5 bases had no gene match. The CDR3 totals 15 residues. Per the germline V gene, CDR1 is LNHDA and CDR2 is SQIVND (reference sequence). CDR3 sequence: CASSIGDRGLTEAFF. In nucleotides, the CDR3 is TGTGCCAGTAGTATAGGCGACAGGGGGTTAACTGAAGCTTTCTTT.

The V call is TRBV27, the J call TRBJ2-3; D not resolved. V lost 2 bases to trimming and J lost 1 base, with 10 bases between them. This CDR3 is 15 amino acids long. Germline loops: CDR1 MNHEY, CDR2 SMNVEV (reference sequence). The DNA of the CDR3 is TGTGCCAGCAGTTTAAACTACCGCGGCACAGATACGCAGTATTTT. Protein sequence: CASSLNYRGTDTQYF.

V gene TRBV4-3 combines with J gene TRBJ2-7; TRBD2 agrees at 12 bases. Germline-derived CDR1 and CDR2 are LGHNA and YSLEER. The CDR3 extends over 18 amino acids. The V and J ends lost 0 bases and 2 bases, in that order; junction bases with no gene match: 8. In nucleotides, the CDR3 is TGCGCCAGCAGCCAAGATCGACTAGCGGGAGTAGGGCCCTACGAGCAGTACTTC. Its translation: CASSQDRLAGVGPYEQYF.

The chain combines TRBV6-5 with TRBJ1-1, with D unresolved. This CDR3 comprises 13 residues. The V and J ends lost 5 bases and 8 bases respectively, with 15 bases between them. CDR1 and CDR2 from the germline V gene are MNHEY and SVGAGI. For the CDR3, the DNA is TGTGCCAGCAGTGCCTGGGATGGGAGCGAAGCTTTCTTT. It yields the protein CASSAWDGSEAFF.

The V call is TRBV28, the J call TRBJ1-1; TRBD1 matches at 8 bases. The CDR3 sequence is 13 residues long. Germline CDR1 is MDHEN and CDR2 is SYDVKM. V lost 8 bases to trimming and J lost 4 bases; unmatched junction nucleotides: 6. The CDR3 sequence is CASRQGMVTEAFF. In DNA, the CDR3 is TGTGCCAGCCGACAGGGGATGGTCACTGAAGCTTTCTTT.

The CDR3 sequence: CATLRRLGGTIYF. DNA of the CDR3: TGTGCCACTCTCCGACGGCTCGGCGGCACCATATATTTT. The gene calls are TRBV28 and TRBJ1-3, with D uncertain. The V gene lost 10 bases and the J gene lost 9 bases, with 19 bases spanning the gap. This CDR3 has 13 residues. Germline V lookup: CDR1 MDHEN, CDR2 SYDVKM.

V and J are TRBV6-5 and TRBJ2-7; 8 bases are shared with TRBD1. The germline V gene encodes CDR1 MNHEY and CDR2 SVGAGI. This CDR3 has 14 residues. V shed 2 bases and J 4 bases; nucleotides not matched to a gene: 4. This chain's CDR3 is CASSYNTGGYEQYF. In DNA form, the CDR3 reads TGTGCCAGCAGTTACAATACAGGGGGGTACGAGCAGTACTTC.

The chain employs TRBV19 and TRBJ2-2; 8 bases line up with TRBD2. Germline CDR1 reads LNHDA; CDR2 reads SQIVND (reference sequence). The CDR3 spans 15 residues. V lost 4 bases, J lost 6 bases, and 7 bases stayed unmatched. Written as DNA, the CDR3 is TGTGCCAGTAGTAGGGTGGGAGCGGGAGCCGGGGAGCTGTTTTTT. Translating gives CASSRVGAGAGELFF.

This rearrangement joins TRBV4-2 to TRBJ1-1; 8 positions agree with TRBD1. Germline V gene sequence: CDR1 LGHNA, CDR2 YNFKEQ. This CDR3 spans 15 amino acids. Trimming cost V 3 bases and J 4 bases; bases outside gene matches: 7. CDR3 nucleotide sequence: TGTGCCAGCAGCCACCTAGGGACAGGTAGCACTGAAGCTTTCTTT. Protein sequence: CASSHLGTGSTEAFF.